This T cell receptor beta chain was sequenced for a study of cytomegalovirus exposure and HLA in healthy donors. Study summary: A subsequent analysis reported that the roughly 120 validation repertoires were produced on the same platform that had also been used for the approximately 710 first-cohort repertoires.

The length of the CDR3 is 15 residues. Looked up from germline, CDR1 is KGHSH and CDR2 is LQKENI. V dropped 4 bases and J dropped 4 bases, with 14 bases sitting between them. It was the approximately 110-subject validation cohort, separate from the roughly 700-subject first cohort, to which the donors belonged. This clone was counted a single time. Its antigen is as yet unknown. Study findings and constraints: Many donors carried some public TCRs, although rarity characterized most TCR sequences. The listing of some 170 TCR beta chains classed them as cytomegalovirus-associated.

The method was immunoSEQ multiplex PCR; TCRdb's version includes in-frame clones alone and lacks a portion of them. The sample lists around 190,000 clones, around nine tenths occurring once. The rearrangement links TRBV18 to TRBJ2-1; a weak D match, TRBD2 (5 bases). The sample was PBMCs. The sequence derives from a man in his thirties or forties in good health and CMV-seropositive. The DNA for the CDR3 is TGTGCCAGCTCACAGAACCAACCGGGGTACAATGAGCAGTTCTTC. It translates to CASSQNQPGYNEQFF.